The 21 T cell receptor beta chains presented below share a single source sample, sequenced in a study of OX40 agonist ivuxolimab in advanced cancers. The assay was immunoSEQ multiplex PCR, and TCRdb's table has in-frame clones only and misses some. Found here are approximately 100,000 clones, around 85% of them singletons; the top ten hold about 3.8%. Material: CD4+ or CD8+ T cells sorted from blood, obtained in a trial of the OX40 agonist ivuxolimab. These receptors came from an adult with an advanced solid tumor such as melanoma, head and neck, liver or kidney cancer.

This clone was counted a few times. The chain employs TRBV15 and TRBJ2-3; D gene ambiguous. The length of the CDR3 is 14 residues. Germline values: CDR1 LNHNV, CDR2 YYDKDF (reference sequence). V lost 1 base, J lost 4 bases, and 9 bases lay in between. The CDR3 reads CATSRAGSSDTQYF. CDR3 DNA sequence: TGTGCCACCAGCAGAGCAGGATCGTCAGATACGCAGTATTTT.

The genes are TRBV28 and TRBJ2-5; D unclear. Germline V gene sequence: CDR1 MDHEN, CDR2 SYDVKM. The germline V and J ends were trimmed by 2 bases and 5 bases, with 9 bases remaining between them. The CDR3 totals 13 residues. The CDR3 here is CASSLRVPETQYF. CDR3 bases: TGTGCCAGCAGTTTACGGGTACCGGAGACCCAGTACTTC.

The chain employs TRBV28 and TRBJ2-6, with no clear D. The CDR3 covers 13 residues. Trimming took off 3 bases at V and 2 bases at J, with 2 bases between the two ends. Germline V lookup: CDR1 MDHEN, CDR2 SYDVKM. The CDR3 DNA reads TGTGCCAGCAGTTTCCCTGGGGCCAACGTCCTGACTTTC. This codes for CASSFPGANVLTF.

V and J are TRBV6-5 and TRBJ2-1, with 10 positions matching TRBD2. J lost 7 bases, V lost 6 bases, and 6 bases had no gene match. The CDR3 loop spans 14 amino acids. Germline CDR1 and CDR2: MNHEY and SVGAGI. The CDR3 DNA reads as TGTGCCAGCAGGAGCGGGAGGGCCGCGAATGAGCAGTTCTTC. It is translated as CASRSGRAANEQFF.

The rearrangement links TRBV7-3 to TRBJ2-1; 12 bases line up with TRBD2. With V trimmed by 0 bases and J by 6 bases, 12 bases remained unmatched. This CDR3 is 19 amino acids long. Germline V CDR1 and CDR2: SGHTA, FQGTGA. The CDR3 protein is CASSLTSLAGGPTPNEQFF. The CDR3, as DNA: TGTGCCAGCAGCTTAACTAGTCTAGCGGGAGGGCCGACCCCCAATGAGCAGTTCTTC.

The gene calls are TRBV11-2 and TRBJ1-4; the D is unclear. This CDR3 has 13 residues. Trimming took 5 bases from V and 8 from J, leaving 12 bases between them. Germline CDR1 reads SGHAT; CDR2 reads FQNNGV. CDR3 protein: CASSPSGREKLFF. The CDR3 DNA follows: TGTGCCAGCAGCCCCAGCGGCAGGGAAAAACTGTTTTTT.

The genes are TRBV6-5 and TRBJ1-5, with unresolved D. This CDR3 is built from 15 residues. Germline-derived CDR1 and CDR2 are MNHEY and SVGAGI. V lost 2 bases to trimming and J lost 3 bases, with 11 bases between them. DNA of the CDR3: TGTGCCAGCAGTTACCACGCGCGGACCAATCAGCCCCAGCATTTT. Encoded protein: CASSYHARTNQPQHF.

The chain recombines TRBV28 with TRBJ2-7, with TRBD2 matching 11 bases. The J segment lost 3 bases and the V segment lost 4 bases, leaving 17 bases of the junction unmatched. Germline V gives CDR1 MDHEN, CDR2 SYDVKM. The CDR3 has 19 residues. In nucleotides, the CDR3 is TGTGCCAGCAGTTCTACGACTAGCGGGAAGGGACCTGTAGACTACGAGCAGTACTTC. It codes for CASSSTTSGKGPVDYEQYF.

The chain links TRBV20-1 to TRBJ2-2, with D unclear. Per the germline V gene, CDR1 is DFQATT and CDR2 is SNEGSKA (reference sequence). This CDR3 is built from 11 residues. V was trimmed by 0 bases and J by 5 bases, leaving 1 base between them. This chain's CDR3 is CSARETGELFF. The CDR3 coding sequence is TGCAGTGCTAGAGAGACCGGGGAGCTGTTTTTT.

V and J are TRBV5-1 and TRBJ2-7; perhaps TRBD1 as D (5 bases). V dropped 0 bases and J dropped 6 bases, with 7 bases sitting between them. Germline CDR1 SGHRS, CDR2 YFSETQ. The CDR3 extends over 12 amino acids. The CDR3 DNA reads TGCGCCAGCAGCTTGGGGCAGGGCGAGCAGTACTTC. Amino acids: CASSLGQGEQYF.

This chain joins TRBV27 and TRBJ1-1; D is perhaps TRBD1 (6 bases). Trimming stripped 3 bases from V and 3 bases from J, with 8 bases between. In germline, CDR1 is MNHEY, CDR2 SMNVEV (reference sequence). The CDR3 has 13 residues. CDR3 DNA sequence: TGTGCCAGCAGTTTGGGGGCCTACACTGAAGCTTTCTTT. Its protein is CASSLGAYTEAFF.

The chain has TRBV7-2 and TRBJ2-7; D may correspond to TRBD1 or TRBD2 (5 bases each). The CDR3 contains 12 residues. Germline CDR1 reads SGHTA; CDR2 reads FQGNSA. With 5 bases removed from V and 9 bases from J, the gap between germline ends came to 14 bases. CDR3 bases: TGTGCCAGCAGCCAAGGAGAGGGGCGGCAGTACTTC. Its translation: CASSQGEGRQYF.

The chain joins TRBV7-9 to TRBJ2-3; TRBD2 matches at 8 bases. The ends lost 3 bases at V and 5 bases at J; junction bases unmatched: 16. Germline values: CDR1 SEHNR, CDR2 FQNEAQ (reference sequence). The CDR3 loop spans 18 amino acids. Here the CDR3 DNA reads TGTGCCAGCAGCTTCCCTTTAGCTAGCGGGCGAATCCTAGATACGCAGTATTTT. Protein: CASSFPLASGRILDTQYF.

CDR3 in amino acids: CASSRAGGEAFF. CDR3 DNA sequence: TGTGCCAGTAGTCGTGCAGGGGGTGAAGCTTTCTTT. J is TRBJ1-1 and V is TRBV19; 7 nucleotides align to TRBD1. V lost 5 bases, J lost 7 bases, and 4 bases stayed unmatched. CDR3 length: 12 residues. Germline V lookup: CDR1 LNHDA, CDR2 SQIVND (reference sequence).

The rearrangement joins TRBV7-8 to TRBJ2-2, with D maybe TRBD2 (5 bases). The CDR3 is 13 amino acids. CDR1 and CDR2 (germline): SGHVS, FQNEAQ. Trimming left V 8 bases short and J 4 bases short, with 11 bases between. The CDR3 bases are TGTGCCAGCGACCGACGGGGCACCGGGGAGCTGTTTTTT. It is translated as CASDRRGTGELFF.

This clone was recorded at least ten times. This sequence joins TRBV2 and TRBJ2-7; possibly TRBD2 for D (6 bases). The germline V gene encodes CDR1 SNHLY and CDR2 FYNNEI. The CDR3 length is 13 residues. V was shortened by 0 bases and J by 6 bases, with 9 bases between the two germline ends. The CDR3 bases are TGTGCCAGCAGTGAAGCGCGGGGCAGCGAGCAGTACTTC. Translated, it gives CASSEARGSEQYF.

V usage is TRBV7-8 and J usage is TRBJ2-1; TRBD2 matches 12 bases. Germline V lookup: CDR1 SGHVS, CDR2 FQNEAQ. After removal of 8 bases from V and 8 bases from J, the junction contained 7 bases not matched to a gene. This CDR3 comprises 14 residues. Here the CDR3 DNA reads TGTGCCAGCCGGCTAGCGGGAGGGCCCTATGAGCAGTTCTTC. It encodes CASRLAGGPYEQFF.

The V gene is TRBV11-2, the J gene TRBJ2-2, with 8 positions matching TRBD2. Germline loops: CDR1 SGHAT, CDR2 FQNNGV. This CDR3 is 16 amino acids long. V lost 6 bases to trimming and J lost 9 bases; unmatched junction nucleotides: 15. In DNA, the CDR3 is TGTGCCAGCAGATCAGGGCTACTAGCGGTCGGACGGGAGCTGTTTTTT. This gives the protein CASRSGLLAVGRELFF.

This clone showed up just once. V is TRBV2 and J is TRBJ1-5; D is unresolved. V shed 1 base and J shed 5 bases, with 9 bases lying between them. The CDR3 is 14 amino acids. Germline lookup yields CDR1 SNHLY and CDR2 FYNNEI. DNA for the CDR3: TGTGCCAGCAGTGAAGATAGCCAACATCAGCCCCAGCATTTT. As protein: CASSEDSQHQPQHF.

The chain links TRBV6-4 to TRBJ2-3; no firm D call. The CDR3 consists of 13 residues. V was cut by 2 bases and J by 6 bases, with 9 bases left in between. The germline V gene encodes CDR1 MRHNA and CDR2 SNTAGT. In nucleotides, the CDR3 is TGTGCCAGCAGTGACGGGCCCGGGGATACGCAGTATTTT. The encoded protein is CASSDGPGDTQYF.

The chain employs TRBV5-4 and TRBJ2-7, with D unresolved. The V gene's germline CDR1 is SGHNT and CDR2 YYREEE (reference sequence). The CDR3 is 15 amino acids. The V end was cut by 0 bases, the J end by 2 bases, with 12 bases between. This chain's CDR3 is CASSLDPGTTYEQYF. The CDR3 DNA reads TGTGCCAGCAGCTTGGACCCTGGTACTACCTACGAGCAGTACTTC.